This T cell receptor (beta chain) was identified in a study of blood T cell repertoires in COVID-19 (dated by TCRdb to about 2020). Looking at the study overall: Collaborator samples came from the United States, Italy and Spain and covered acute and convalescent phases of COVID-19. The repertoires were made available in a free public database intended to serve as a resource for research on the immune response to SARS-CoV-2. The prospective study material was composed of cDNA or gDNA derived from T cells, B-cell-depleted T cells, or PBMCs. Where HLA class I and class II types were available, the types were taken from metadata supplied by the sample provider, not from assay-based typing. Sample metadata almost always included a de-identified subject ID, COVID-19 status, age in years and sex. The samples were drawn from two sources: the first 160 participants of the ongoing ImmuneRACE study, and over 950 subjects contributed by 6 global collaborators. The dataset comprised deeply sampled blood TCRbeta repertoires from subjects exposed to, actively infected with, or recovered from COVID-19. Broad study findings and their caveats: The quantity of clinical and demographic metadata differed by source and by participant and was supplied without curation.

Enrolling through a virtual design, the prospective study's participants ranged in age from roughly 18 to 100 years and lived across some 23 United States geographic areas. To assign participants to cohorts, the prospective study relied on clinical history that participants themselves reported in a screening survey and a study questionnaire. Exposed participants were defined as having been in contact with someone with a PCR-confirmed or clinician-diagnosed COVID-19 case within 2 weeks of study entry. Each participant in the prospective study had whole blood, serum and a nasopharyngeal or oropharyngeal swab collected by mobile phlebotomists. Additional blood draws and questionnaires over an approximately two-month period could optionally be provided by prospective study participants. Prospective study blood samples were shipped either frozen or at room temperature before DNA extraction. Including the terminal cysteine and phenylalanine, the CDR3 comprises 15 residues. The retained sequence is limited to the CDR3, 45 bases, with the frame set at the first base. In the germline V gene (reference sequence), CDR1 corresponds to SEHNR and CDR2 to FQNEAQ. V lost 6 bases and J lost 3 bases, and the count of bases not matched to a germline gene is 7.

TCRbeta CDR3 regions were amplified from genomic DNA by means of the immunoSEQ Assay, a bias-controlled multiplex PCR. In the paper's pipeline: Within the assay, amplification of reference gene primers was used to estimate how many nucleated cells each sample contained. To quantify the absolute abundance of each unique TCRbeta CDR3 rearrangement, sequence reads were collapsed and filtered. For each sample, productive Simpson clonality was calculated as the square root of Simpson's diversity index across productive rearrangements. TCRdb re-hosts the immuneACCESS table, in-frame sequences only. Its copies lack some clones; in the studies checked, an unresolved V gene accounts for under half of them, and the cause for the rest is not known. V, J and clone size are taken as reported in that table, and D and trimming were inferred from the DNA itself. Within this sample are approximately 190,000 clones, with 84% of them counted one time only. Roughly 3.2% of the sample is in the top ten clones.

In the case of this clone: Its antigen specificity is not known. No much larger clone exists at a distance of one base, and base qualities are not known.

The V gene is TRBV7-9 and the J gene is TRBJ2-7; 11 central nucleotides agree with TRBD1. The material sequenced was PBMCs or T cells enriched from blood (not recorded which). The clonotype comes from a woman in her 30s who had been exposed to COVID-19. The nucleotide sequence reads TGTGCCAGCAGAAAACCGGGACAGGGGGACTACGAGCAGTACTTC. It translates to CASRKPGQGDYEQYF.